The 21 T cell receptor beta chains presented below share a single source sample, sequenced in a study of shared clonotypes between healthy human individuals. Assay used: immunoSEQ multiplex PCR; TCRdb lists only in-frame clones, some missing. The profile shows about 2.1 million clones, around 93% of them singletons. The naive CD8 population came from CD45RO-negative cells selected for CCR7, without terminally differentiated effector memory CD45RA+ cells. Sequenced: naive CD8+ T cells from PBMCs. All receptors come from a man aged 18 to 29 in good health. Some clones in this sample may be carry-over from other donors' samples.

The chain has TRBV9 and TRBJ2-7; 12 bases line up with TRBD2. This CDR3 is 17 amino acids long. Germline trimming cut 5 bases from V and 7 bases from J; bases unmatched to any gene: 16. Germline loops: CDR1 SGDLS, CDR2 YYNGEE. This CDR3 reads CASSGYGTSGRRWEQYF. The CDR3 nucleotides are TGTGCCAGCAGTGGCTACGGGACTAGCGGGCGCCGGTGGGAGCAGTACTTC.

The chain recombines TRBV7-9 with TRBJ1-4, with D possibly being TRBD1 (6 bases). V gave up 5 bases and J gave up 5 bases, with 21 bases separating them. The germline gives CDR1 SEHNR, CDR2 FQNEAQ (reference sequence). The CDR3 runs to 17 residues. CDR3 amino acids: CASSPMGGEDRNEKLFF. The CDR3 DNA reads as TGTGCCAGCAGCCCGATGGGGGGCGAGGATCGGAATGAAAAACTGTTTTTT.

The rearrangement joins TRBV10-3 to TRBJ1-2; TRBD1 is a possible D gene (6 bases). The CDR3 spans 11 residues. CDR1 is ENHRY and CDR2 is SYGVKD in the germline V gene. The germline V and J ends were trimmed by 10 bases and 6 bases, with 12 bases remaining between them. As DNA, the CDR3 is TGTGCCACGAGGAGGGGGGATGGCTACACCTTC. Translation gives CATRRGDGYTF.

Comment on this clone: Distinct nucleotide sequences in the sample also encode this CDR3. J is TRBJ1-4 and V is TRBV27, with unresolved D. V was pared by 5 bases and J by 0 bases, with 7 bases between. The CDR3 is made up of 14 amino acids. Looked up from germline, CDR1 is MNHEY and CDR2 is SMNVEV (reference sequence). CDR3 DNA sequence: TGTGCCAGCAGTCGCCGGGCAACTAATGAAAAACTGTTTTTT. Translation gives CASSRRATNEKLFF.

The chain is built from TRBV29-1 and TRBJ2-3; 12 bases fit TRBD2. The ends lost 7 bases at V and 0 bases at J; junction bases unmatched: 5. The CDR3 extends over 15 amino acids. Germline V gene lookup returns CDR1 SQVTM and CDR2 ANQGSEA. The DNA for the CDR3 is TGCAGCGCCACCGGGACTAGCGGGAGCACAGATACGCAGTATTTT. Protein sequence: CSATGTSGSTDTQYF.

The chain employs TRBV15 and TRBJ2-2, with 8 bases identical to TRBD1. V was pared by 0 bases and J by 6 bases, with 9 bases of the junction left unmatched. The CDR3 contains 17 residues. Germline V CDR1 and CDR2: LNHNV, YYDKDF (reference sequence). As DNA, the CDR3 is TGTGCCACCAGCAGAGATCTCAGGACAGGGTTGGCCGGGGAGCTGTTTTTT. Protein product: CATSRDLRTGLAGELFF. Full variable domain (missing parts from reference TRBV15 and TRBJ2-2): DAMVIQNPRYQVTQFGKPVTLSCSQTLNHNVMYWYQQKSSQAPKLLFHYYDKDFNNEADTPDNFQSRRPNTSFCFLDIRSPGLGDTAMYLCATSRDLRTGLAGELFFGEGSRLTVL.

This clone was recorded only once. The sample holds other DNA sequences that translate to the same CDR3. The J gene is TRBJ2-7, the V gene TRBV27, with 7 bases fitting TRBD2. The germline V gene encodes CDR1 MNHEY and CDR2 SMNVEV (reference sequence). This CDR3 is built from 14 residues. V gave up 3 bases and J gave up 4 bases; unmatched junction bases: 6. The CDR3, as DNA: TGTGCCAGCAGTTTGCGCGGGAGATCTTACGAGCAGTACTTC. Protein: CASSLRGRSYEQYF.

This clone was seen only once. J is TRBJ2-7 and V is TRBV7-9; perhaps TRBD2 as D (5 bases). V was shortened by 3 bases and J by 3 bases, with 12 bases between the two germline ends. CDR1 SEHNR and CDR2 FQNEAQ come from the germline V gene (reference sequence). The length of the CDR3 is 14 residues. Written as DNA, the CDR3 is TGTGCCAGCAGCTTCGGGGAACCGAACTACGAGCAGTACTTC. Encoded protein: CASSFGEPNYEQYF.

The rearrangement links TRBV7-9 to TRBJ2-3; unclear D gene. The CDR3 has 17 amino acids. The germline V gene encodes CDR1 SEHNR and CDR2 FQNEAQ (reference sequence). The V end was cut by 5 bases, the J end by 0 bases, with 18 bases between. CDR3 protein: CASSHRSSILSTDTQYF. The CDR3 nucleotides read TGTGCCAGCAGCCACCGAAGTTCGATCCTTAGCACAGATACGCAGTATTTT.

The genes are TRBV28 and TRBJ1-2; D possibly corresponds to TRBD1 (5 bases). With 8 bases removed from V and 0 bases from J, the gap between germline ends came to 19 bases. Germline-derived CDR1 and CDR2 are MDHEN and SYDVKM. The CDR3 sequence is 16 residues long. CDR3 in DNA: TGTGCCAGCTCCCTATGGGGGTCCCAAACTAACTATGGCTACACCTTC. Its protein is CASSLWGSQTNYGYTF.

This chain joins TRBV28 and TRBJ1-2, with a possible D match to TRBD1 (5 bases). Between the trimmed V and J ends, which lost 7 bases and 6 bases, there was a span of 18 bases. Germline V gene data show CDR1 as MDHEN and CDR2 as SYDVKM. The CDR3 sequence is 14 residues long. The CDR3 nucleotides are TGTGCCAGCACGCCATCGAGGGGAAGTAATGGCTACACCTTC. Encoded protein: CASTPSRGSNGYTF.

The rearrangement links TRBV30 to TRBJ2-3; TRBD2 matches 8 bases. The CDR3 has 13 amino acids. The J segment lost 4 bases and the V segment lost 5 bases, leaving 5 bases of the junction unmatched. CDR1 GTSNPN and CDR2 SVGIG come from the germline V gene (reference sequence). The CDR3 loop reads CAWEAGVSDTQYF. CDR3 bases: TGTGCCTGGGAAGCGGGAGTGTCAGATACGCAGTATTTT. Full variable domain (outside the CDR3, taken from reference TRBV30 and TRBJ2-3): SQTIHQWPATLVQPVGSPLSLECTVEGTSNPNLYWYRQAAGRGLQLLFYSVGIGQISSEVPQNLSASRPQDRQFILSSKKLLLSDSGFYLCAWEAGVSDTQYFGPGTRLTVL.

The chain is built from TRBV5-5 and TRBJ2-6; the D gene is possibly TRBD1 (5 bases). This CDR3 is 17 amino acids long. Germline V CDR1 and CDR2: SGHKS, YYEKEE (reference sequence). Trimming took off 0 bases at V and 1 base at J, with 11 bases between the two ends. The CDR3 region is CASSLGQTSSGANVLTF. CDR3 bases: TGTGCCAGCAGCTTGGGACAGACCTCATCTGGGGCCAACGTCCTGACTTTC.

About this clone: The sample holds other DNA sequences that translate to the same CDR3. V gene TRBV28 combines with J gene TRBJ2-7, with 8 bases that match TRBD1. The CDR3 loop spans 13 amino acids. Losses at the gene ends were 6 bases for V and 4 bases for J; bases not matched to a gene: 5. Germline CDR1 is MDHEN and CDR2 is SYDVKM. CDR3 nucleotides: TGTGCCAGCAGGGGGACAGGAGTATACGAGCAGTACTTC. This codes for CASRGTGVYEQYF.

This clone came up a few times. The sample contains more than one DNA sequence encoding this CDR3. This chain uses TRBV27 with TRBJ1-1; D is uncertain. The germline V gene has CDR1 MNHEY and CDR2 SMNVEV (reference sequence). Trimming cost V 3 bases and J 0 bases, with 5 bases left between them. The CDR3 runs to 13 residues. CDR3 nucleotides: TGTGCCAGCAGTTTTTCAATGAACACTGAAGCTTTCTTT. It is translated as CASSFSMNTEAFF.

Comments on this clone: This specimen includes other DNA sequences encoding the same CDR3. This chain connects TRBV9 to TRBJ2-1; 9 nucleotides align to TRBD2. The CDR3 is made up of 15 amino acids. V trimming: 0 bases; J trimming: 4 bases; junction bases outside the gene matches: 2. Germline V gene lookup returns CDR1 SGDLS and CDR2 YYNGEE. The CDR3 sequence: CASSVVAGDYNEQFF. CDR3 bases: TGTGCCAGCAGCGTAGTAGCGGGAGATTACAATGAGCAGTTCTTC.

The V and J genes are TRBV19 and TRBJ2-3; 7 nucleotides align to TRBD1. Germline V gives CDR1 LNHDA, CDR2 SQIVND (reference sequence). CDR3 length: 17 residues. The J segment lost 4 bases and the V segment lost 4 bases, leaving 14 bases of the junction unmatched. CDR3 DNA: TGTGCCAGTAGTACCACTACCGGGACAGTTTCGGCAGATACGCAGTATTTT. As protein: CASSTTTGTVSADTQYF. The variable domain in full, with the rest retrieved from reference TRBV19 and TRBJ2-3, is DGGITQSPKYLFRKEGQNVTLSCEQNLNHDAMYWYRQDPGQGLRLIYYSQIVNDFQKGDIAEGYSVSREKKESFPLTVTSAQKNPTAFYLCASSTTTGTVSADTQYFGPGTRLTVL.

The rearrangement joins TRBV7-9 to TRBJ2-7, with 11 bases matching TRBD1. The germline CDR1 and CDR2 sequences are SEHNR and FQNEAQ (reference sequence). The CDR3 sequence is 15 residues long. Unmatched junction bases numbered 7, after V lost 5 bases and J lost 4 bases. The CDR3 reads CASSPPGQGVYEQYF. The CDR3 DNA is TGTGCCAGCAGCCCCCCGGGACAGGGGGTTTACGAGCAGTACTTC.

The rearrangement joins TRBV29-1 to TRBJ2-1; 12 nucleotides align to TRBD1. Germline V lookup: CDR1 SQVTM, CDR2 ANQGSEA. The CDR3 loop spans 13 amino acids. V lost 6 bases to trimming and J lost 9 bases; unmatched junction nucleotides: 6. The DNA for the CDR3 is TGCAGCGTGGAGGGACAGGGGGCTGGTGAGCAGTTCTTC. It is translated as CSVEGQGAGEQFF.

This clone appeared once. The chain employs TRBV27 and TRBJ2-7; tentative D call: TRBD2 (6 bases). This CDR3 has 15 residues. V shed 1 base and J shed 0 bases, with 10 bases lying between them. The germline gives CDR1 MNHEY, CDR2 SMNVEV (reference sequence). CDR3 amino acids: CASSLFAGTSYEQYF. The CDR3, as DNA: TGTGCCAGCAGTTTATTCGCGGGAACCTCCTACGAGCAGTACTTC.

The chain links TRBV7-9 to TRBJ1-6; no definite D call. V dropped 7 bases and J dropped 4 bases, with 11 bases sitting between them. The length of the CDR3 is 14 residues. Per germline, CDR1 SEHNR and CDR2 FQNEAQ (reference sequence). Here the CDR3 DNA reads TGTGCCAGCATACCCCCAGCGTATAATTCACCCCTCCACTTT. As protein: CASIPPAYNSPLHF.